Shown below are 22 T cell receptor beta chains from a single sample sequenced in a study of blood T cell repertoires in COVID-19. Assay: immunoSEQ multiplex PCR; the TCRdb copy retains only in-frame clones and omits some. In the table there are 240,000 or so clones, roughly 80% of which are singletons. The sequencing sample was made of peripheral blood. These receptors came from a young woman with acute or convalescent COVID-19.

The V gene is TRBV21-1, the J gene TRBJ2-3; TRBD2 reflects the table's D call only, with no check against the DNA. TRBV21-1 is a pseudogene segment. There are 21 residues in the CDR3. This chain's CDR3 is CASIWRAYSGLAEGITDTQYF. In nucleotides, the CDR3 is TGTGCCAGCATTTGGCGGGCCTACTCGGGACTAGCGGAGGGCATAACAGATACGCAGTATTTT.

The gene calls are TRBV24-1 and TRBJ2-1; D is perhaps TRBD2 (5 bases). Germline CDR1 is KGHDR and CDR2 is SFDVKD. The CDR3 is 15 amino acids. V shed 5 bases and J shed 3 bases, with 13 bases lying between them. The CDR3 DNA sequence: TGTGCCACCAGTGCCGAGGGCCAAAGCTACAATGAGCAGTTCTTC. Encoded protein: CATSAEGQSYNEQFF.

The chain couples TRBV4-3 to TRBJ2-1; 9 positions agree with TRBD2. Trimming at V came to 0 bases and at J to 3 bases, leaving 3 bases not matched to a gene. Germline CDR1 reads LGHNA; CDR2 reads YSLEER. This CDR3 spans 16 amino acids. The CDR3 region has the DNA TGCGCCAGCAGCCAAGATTCTAGCGGGGTCTACAATGAGCAGTTCTTC. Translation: CASSQDSSGVYNEQFF.

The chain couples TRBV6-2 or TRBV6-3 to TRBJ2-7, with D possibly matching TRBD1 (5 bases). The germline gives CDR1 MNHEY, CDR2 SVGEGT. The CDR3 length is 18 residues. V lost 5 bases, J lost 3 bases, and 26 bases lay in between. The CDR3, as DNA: TGTGCCAGCAGTCTACGGGCAGGGAAATACCCCCGGATCTACGAGCAGTACTTC. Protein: CASSLRAGKYPRIYEQYF.

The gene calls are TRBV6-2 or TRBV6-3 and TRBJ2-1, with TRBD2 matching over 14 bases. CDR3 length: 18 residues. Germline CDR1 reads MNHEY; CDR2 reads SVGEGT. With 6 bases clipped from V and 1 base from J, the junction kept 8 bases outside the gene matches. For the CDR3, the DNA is TGTGCCAGCAGCACCGGGACTAGCGGGAGTCGGTCCTACAATGAGCAGTTCTTC. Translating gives CASSTGTSGSRSYNEQFF.

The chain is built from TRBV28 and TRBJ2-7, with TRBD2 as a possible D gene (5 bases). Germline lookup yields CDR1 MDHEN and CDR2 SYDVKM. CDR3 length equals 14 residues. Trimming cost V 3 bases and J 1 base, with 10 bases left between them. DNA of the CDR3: TGTGCCAGCAGTTTCGGGGATTTGTCCTACGAGCAGTACTTC. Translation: CASSFGDLSYEQYF.

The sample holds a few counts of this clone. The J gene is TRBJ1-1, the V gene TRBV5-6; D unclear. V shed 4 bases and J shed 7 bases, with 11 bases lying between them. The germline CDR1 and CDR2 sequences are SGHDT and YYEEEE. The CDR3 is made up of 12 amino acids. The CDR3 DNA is TGTGCCAGCAGCGAAGGAGTTAGTGAAGCTTTCTTT. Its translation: CASSEGVSEAFF.

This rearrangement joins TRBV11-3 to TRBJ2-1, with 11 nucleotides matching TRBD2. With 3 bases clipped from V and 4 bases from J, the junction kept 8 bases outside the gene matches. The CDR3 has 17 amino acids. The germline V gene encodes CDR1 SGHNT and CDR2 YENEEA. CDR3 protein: CASSLGGGTSGYNEQFF. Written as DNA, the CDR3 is TGTGCCAGCAGCTTGGGCGGAGGGACTAGCGGTTACAATGAGCAGTTCTTC.

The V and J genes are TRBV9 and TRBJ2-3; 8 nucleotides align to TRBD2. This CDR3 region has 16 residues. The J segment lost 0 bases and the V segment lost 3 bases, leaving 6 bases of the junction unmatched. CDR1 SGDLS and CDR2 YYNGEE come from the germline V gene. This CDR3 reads CASSAGTSPSTDTQYF. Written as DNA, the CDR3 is TGTGCCAGCAGCGCAGGGACTAGTCCGAGCACAGATACGCAGTATTTT.

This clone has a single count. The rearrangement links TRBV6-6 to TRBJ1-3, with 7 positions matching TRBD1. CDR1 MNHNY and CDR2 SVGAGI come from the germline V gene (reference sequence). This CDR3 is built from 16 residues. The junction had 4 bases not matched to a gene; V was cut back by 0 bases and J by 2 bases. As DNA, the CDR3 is TGTGCCAGCAGTTACTCCCTAACAGGGGCTGGAAACACCATATATTTT. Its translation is CASSYSLTGAGNTIYF.

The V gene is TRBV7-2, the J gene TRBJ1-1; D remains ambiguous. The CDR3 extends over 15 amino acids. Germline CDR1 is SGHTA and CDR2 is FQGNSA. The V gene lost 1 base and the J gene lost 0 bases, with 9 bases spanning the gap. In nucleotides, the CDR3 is TGTGCCAGCAGCTTAGTTGGCCAGATGAACACTGAAGCTTTCTTT. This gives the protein CASSLVGQMNTEAFF.

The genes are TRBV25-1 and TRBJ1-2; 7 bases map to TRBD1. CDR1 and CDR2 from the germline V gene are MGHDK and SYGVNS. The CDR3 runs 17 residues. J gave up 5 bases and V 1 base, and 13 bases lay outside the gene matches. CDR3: CASSESGRGQTKYGYTF. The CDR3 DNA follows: TGTGCCAGCAGTGAATCGGGAAGGGGGCAGACAAAATATGGCTACACCTTC.

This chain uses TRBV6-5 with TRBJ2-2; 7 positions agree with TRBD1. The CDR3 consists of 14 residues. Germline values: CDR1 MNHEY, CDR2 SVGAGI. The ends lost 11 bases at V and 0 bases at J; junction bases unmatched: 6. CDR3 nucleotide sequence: TGTGCCGGAACAGGGGACCCGAACACCGGGGAGCTGTTTTTT. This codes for CAGTGDPNTGELFF.

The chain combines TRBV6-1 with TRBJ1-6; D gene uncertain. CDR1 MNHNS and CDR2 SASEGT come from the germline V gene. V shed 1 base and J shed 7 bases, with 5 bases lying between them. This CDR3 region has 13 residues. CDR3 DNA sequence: TGTGCCAGCAGTGAAGGGAGAAATTCACCCCTCCACTTT. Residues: CASSEGRNSPLHF.

The CDR3 DNA sequence: TGTGCCACCAGCAGAGTGGCGGGACGGGGATCTGTCTACAATGAGCAGTTCTTC. Protein product: CATSRVAGRGSVYNEQFF. The rearrangement links TRBV15 to TRBJ2-1; possibly TRBD2 for D (6 bases). Trimming cost V 1 base and J 3 bases, with 19 bases left between them. Germline CDR1 and CDR2: LNHNV and YYDKDF (reference sequence). The CDR3 consists of 18 residues. Full variable domain (missing parts from reference TRBV15 and TRBJ2-1): DAMVIQNPRYQVTQFGKPVTLSCSQTLNHNVMYWYQQKSSQAPKLLFHYYDKDFNNEADTPDNFQSRRPNTSFCFLDIRSPGLGDTAMYLCATSRVAGRGSVYNEQFFGPGTRLTVL.

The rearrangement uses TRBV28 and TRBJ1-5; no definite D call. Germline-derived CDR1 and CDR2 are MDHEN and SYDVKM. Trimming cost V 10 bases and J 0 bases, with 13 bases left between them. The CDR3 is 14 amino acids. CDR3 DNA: TGTGCCATATCCAGGATTTATAGCAATCAGCCCCAGCATTTT. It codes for CAISRIYSNQPQHF.

The CDR3 DNA sequence: TGTGCCAGTACCCCGGGCAGGGCCGCCCTTCCGAGCAATCAGCCCCAGCATTTT. Its protein product is CASTPGRAALPSNQPQHF. V is TRBV19 and J is TRBJ1-5; D is possibly TRBD1 (5 bases). Germline V gene data show CDR1 as LNHDA and CDR2 as SQIVND (reference sequence). V lost 7 bases and J 1 base, leaving 23 bases between the germline ends. The CDR3 is 18 residues long.

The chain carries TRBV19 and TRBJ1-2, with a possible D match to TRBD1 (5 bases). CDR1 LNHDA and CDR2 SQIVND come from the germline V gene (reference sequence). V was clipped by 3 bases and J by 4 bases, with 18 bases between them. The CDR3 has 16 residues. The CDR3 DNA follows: TGTGCCAGTAGTATGGGAGGGGACCCCGCTTCCTATGGCTACACCTTC. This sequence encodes CASSMGGDPASYGYTF.

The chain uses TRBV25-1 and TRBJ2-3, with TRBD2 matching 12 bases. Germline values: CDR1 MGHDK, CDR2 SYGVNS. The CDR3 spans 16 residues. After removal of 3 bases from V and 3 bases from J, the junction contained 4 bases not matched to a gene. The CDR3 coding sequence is TGTGCCAGCAGTGAGACTAGCGGGAGCTTGACAGATACGCAGTATTTT. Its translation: CASSETSGSLTDTQYF.

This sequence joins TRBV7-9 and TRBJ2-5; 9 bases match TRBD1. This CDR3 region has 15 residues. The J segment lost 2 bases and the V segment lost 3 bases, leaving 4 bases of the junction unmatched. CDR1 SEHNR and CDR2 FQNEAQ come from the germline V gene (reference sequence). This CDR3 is CASSFRGQGQETQYF. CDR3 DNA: TGTGCCAGCAGCTTTCGGGGACAGGGTCAAGAGACCCAGTACTTC.

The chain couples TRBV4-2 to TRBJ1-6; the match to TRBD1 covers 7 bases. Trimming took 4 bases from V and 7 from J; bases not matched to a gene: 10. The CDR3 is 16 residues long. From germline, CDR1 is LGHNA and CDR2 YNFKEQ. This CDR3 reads CASSRLFGTDNSPLHF. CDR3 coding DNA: TGTGCCAGCAGCCGTCTATTCGGGACAGACAATTCACCCCTCCACTTT.

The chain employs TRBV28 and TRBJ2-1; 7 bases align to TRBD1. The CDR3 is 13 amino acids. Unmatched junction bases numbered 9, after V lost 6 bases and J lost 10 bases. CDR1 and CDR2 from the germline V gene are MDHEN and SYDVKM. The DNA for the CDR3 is TGTGCCAGCAGACCGCCGACAGGGCTCGAGCAGTTCTTC. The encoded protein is CASRPPTGLEQFF.